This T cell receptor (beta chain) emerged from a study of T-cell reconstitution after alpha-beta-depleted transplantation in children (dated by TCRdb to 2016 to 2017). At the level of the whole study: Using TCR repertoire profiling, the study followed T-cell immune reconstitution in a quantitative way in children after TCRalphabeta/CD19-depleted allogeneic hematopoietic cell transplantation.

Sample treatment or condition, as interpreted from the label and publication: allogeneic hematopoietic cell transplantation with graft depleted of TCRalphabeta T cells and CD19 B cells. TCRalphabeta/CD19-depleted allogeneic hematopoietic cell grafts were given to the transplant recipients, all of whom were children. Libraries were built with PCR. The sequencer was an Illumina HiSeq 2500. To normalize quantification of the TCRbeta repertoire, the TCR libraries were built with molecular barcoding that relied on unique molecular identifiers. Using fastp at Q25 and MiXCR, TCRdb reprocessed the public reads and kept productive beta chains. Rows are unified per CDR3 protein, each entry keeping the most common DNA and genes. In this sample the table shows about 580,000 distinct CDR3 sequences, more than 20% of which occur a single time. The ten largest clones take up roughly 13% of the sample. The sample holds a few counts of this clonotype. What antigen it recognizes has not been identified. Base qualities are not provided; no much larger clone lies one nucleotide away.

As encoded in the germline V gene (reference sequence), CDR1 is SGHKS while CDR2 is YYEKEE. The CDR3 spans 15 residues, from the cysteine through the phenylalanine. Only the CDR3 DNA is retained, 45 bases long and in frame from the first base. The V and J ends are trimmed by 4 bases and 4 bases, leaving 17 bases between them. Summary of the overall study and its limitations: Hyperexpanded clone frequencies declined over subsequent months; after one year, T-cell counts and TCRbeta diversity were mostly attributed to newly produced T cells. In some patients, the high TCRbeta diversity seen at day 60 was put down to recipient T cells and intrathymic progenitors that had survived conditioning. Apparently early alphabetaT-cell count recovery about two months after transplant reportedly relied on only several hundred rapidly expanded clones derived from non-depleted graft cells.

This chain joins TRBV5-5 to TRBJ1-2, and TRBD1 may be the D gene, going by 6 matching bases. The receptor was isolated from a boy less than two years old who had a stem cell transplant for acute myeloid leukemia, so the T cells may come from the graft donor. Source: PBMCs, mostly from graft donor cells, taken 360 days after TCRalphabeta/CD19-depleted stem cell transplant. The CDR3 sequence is CASSLRGGRGYGYTF. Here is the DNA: TGTGCCAGCAGCCTCAGGGGCGGGAGAGGCTATGGCTACACCTTC. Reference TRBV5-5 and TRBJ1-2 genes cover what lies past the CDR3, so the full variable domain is DAGVTQSPTHLIKTRGQQVTLRCSPISGHKSVSWYQQVLGQGPQFIFQYYEKEERGRGNFPDRFSARQFPNYSSELNVNALLLGDSALYLCASSLRGGRGYGYTFGSGTRLTVV.